These 24 T cell receptor beta chains originate from one sample sequenced in a study of T cell repertoires in cytomegalovirus infection. These receptors are not linked to any known antigen. TCRdb itself ran the reads through MiXCR, one entry per CDR3 protein. The repertoire holds about 830,000 distinct CDR3 sequences, with 30% to 35% as singletons. The specimen comprised cultured CD8+ T cells from PBMCs, sampled from culture after CMV antigen stimulation. These TCRs come from a human donor in good health (CMV status not recorded). Some clones in this sample may be carry-over from other donors' samples.

This rearrangement joins TRBV12-3 or TRBV12-4 to TRBJ2-7; TRBD1 matches at 7 bases. The CDR3 consists of 16 residues. Losses at the gene ends were 2 bases for V and 0 bases for J; bases not matched to a gene: 7. The CDR3 sequence: CASSLRGTVSSYEQYF. The CDR3 region has the DNA TGTGCCAGCAGTTTAAGGGGGACAGTGAGCTCCTACGAGCAGTACTTC.

This clonotype appeared a few times. V and J are TRBV9 and TRBJ2-5, with 11 positions matching TRBD1. This CDR3 spans 15 amino acids. Germline V gives CDR1 SGDLS, CDR2 YYNGEE. The junction had 2 bases not matched to a gene; V was cut back by 3 bases and J by 1 base. The CDR3, as DNA: TGTGCCAGCAGCGCGGGGACAGGGGGCCAAGAGACCCAGTACTTC. It yields the protein CASSAGTGGQETQYF.

This sequence joins TRBV19 and TRBJ1-2; D gene uncertain. CDR1 is LNHDA and CDR2 is SQIVND in the germline V gene (reference sequence). The V end lost 1 base, the J end lost 4 bases, and 10 bases lay between the germline ends. The CDR3 is 14 amino acids. CDR3 DNA sequence: TGTGCCAGTAGTATAGTCGAAACAAGCTATGGCTACACCTTC. Its translation: CASSIVETSYGYTF. The variable domain in full, completed from reference TRBV19 and TRBJ1-2, reads DGGITQSPKYLFRKEGQNVTLSCEQNLNHDAMYWYRQDPGQGLRLIYYSQIVNDFQKGDIAEGYSVSREKKESFPLTVTSAQKNPTAFYLCASSIVETSYGYTFGSGTRLTVV.

This clonotype was found a few times. The gene calls are TRBV5-6 and TRBJ2-1; no clear D gene. This CDR3 region has 18 residues. In germline, CDR1 is SGHDT, CDR2 YYEEEE. The V end was cut by 4 bases, the J end by 2 bases, with 22 bases between. The CDR3 coding sequence is TGTGCCAGCAGCCCAGTCCTTGCGTCCCTTAGCACCTACAATGAGCAGTTCTTC. This gives the protein CASSPVLASLSTYNEQFF. Based on the CDR3 plus reference TRBV5-6 and TRBJ2-1, the full variable domain is DAGVTQSPTHLIKTRGQQVTLRCSPKSGHDTVSWYQQALGQGPQFIFQYYEEEERQRGNFPDRFSGHQFPNYSSELNVNALLLGDSALYLCASSPVLASLSTYNEQFFGPGTRLTVL.

Of note for this clonotype: Sequence at one end of the junction differs from germline and may be a read error. The chain combines TRBV7-4 with TRBJ2-5; D may be TRBD1 (5 bases). Germline V gives CDR1 SGHVT, CDR2 SQSDAQ. CDR3 length: 12 amino acids. The CDR3 here is CVSSSNRETQYF. The CDR3 region has the DNA TGTGTCAGCAGCTCGAACAGGGAGACCCAGTACTTC. Looking up the rest from reference TRBV7-4 and TRBJ2-5 gives the full variable domain: GAGVSQSPRYKVAKRGRDVALRCDSISGHVTLYWYRQTLGQGSEVLTYSQSDAQRDKSGRPSGRFSAERPERSVSTLKIQRTEQGDSAVYLCVSSSNRETQYFGPGTRLLVL.

This clonotype has a count of ten or more. The chain uses TRBV7-6 and TRBJ1-5, with TRBD1 matching 7 bases. CDR3 length equals 13 residues. V lost 2 bases to trimming and J lost 7 bases; unmatched junction nucleotides: 2. CDR1 and CDR2 from the germline V gene are SGHVS and FNYEAQ. This CDR3 is CASSLQGGQPQHF. The CDR3 DNA reads as TGTGCCAGCAGCTTACAGGGGGGGCAGCCCCAGCATTTT.

This clonotype occurred a few times. The rearrangement uses TRBV7-9 and TRBJ2-2, with D maybe TRBD1 (5 bases). Per the germline V gene, CDR1 is SEHNR and CDR2 is FQNEAQ (reference sequence). The germline V and J ends were trimmed by 2 bases and 0 bases, with 22 bases remaining between them. CDR3 size: 20 residues. In nucleotides, the CDR3 is TGTGCCAGCAGCTTACAGGGTCAACTTAACTATGACGCGAACACCGGGGAGCTGTTTTTT. Translating gives CASSLQGQLNYDANTGELFF.

This clonotype is a singleton in its sample. This chain links TRBV12-3 or TRBV12-4 with TRBJ1-1; 7 bases are a match to TRBD1. The ends lost 5 bases at V and 8 bases at J; junction bases unmatched: 20. CDR3 length: 17 amino acids. Written as DNA, the CDR3 is TGTGCCAGCAGTCCCCTATTGACAGGGATGTCTTGGGAAGAAGCTTTCTTT. It is translated as CASSPLLTGMSWEEAFF.

This clonotype was seen a handful of times. This sequence joins TRBV7-2 and TRBJ2-3; 8 positions match TRBD2. This CDR3 region has 18 residues. Per the germline V gene, CDR1 is SGHTA and CDR2 is FQGNSA. V gave up 4 bases and J gave up 2 bases; unmatched junction bases: 14. In nucleotides, the CDR3 is TGTGCCAGCAGCTCCTTTTTCCGGGGGGGGGCAATCACAGATACGCAGTATTTT. It translates to CASSSFFRGGAITDTQYF.

This clonotype was seen a few times. The chain has TRBV24-1 and TRBJ2-1; D is perhaps TRBD2 (5 bases). Trimming took 3 bases from V and 0 from J, leaving 8 bases between them. The CDR3 extends over 15 amino acids. Looked up from germline, CDR1 is KGHDR and CDR2 is SFDVKD. CDR3 sequence: CATSDTRDSYNEQFF. In DNA form, the CDR3 reads TGTGCCACCAGTGATACTAGGGACTCCTACAATGAGCAGTTCTTC.

Only one count was recorded for this clonotype. V usage is TRBV4-3 and J usage is TRBJ2-5; no clear D. V was trimmed by 0 bases and J by 2 bases, leaving 10 bases between them. Germline assignment: CDR1 LGHNA and CDR2 YSLEER. The CDR3 consists of 15 residues. The chain's CDR3 is CASSQDYTHQETQYF. The CDR3, as DNA: TGCGCCAGCAGCCAAGATTACACTCATCAAGAGACCCAGTACTTC.

Concerning this clonotype: A much more abundant neighbour one base away suggests this may be a read error. The V gene is TRBV7-8, the J gene TRBJ2-3; 8 nucleotides match TRBD2. The germline V gene encodes CDR1 SGHVS and CDR2 FQNEAQ. CDR3 length: 16 amino acids. The ends lost 4 bases at V and 6 bases at J; junction bases unmatched: 12. CDR3 in amino acids: CASSSMGAGGQDTQYF. CDR3 nucleotides: TGTGCCAGCAGCTCCATGGGGGCGGGGGGTCAGGATACGCAGTATTTT.

This clonotype has only a few counts. The chain carries TRBV7-8 and TRBJ1-5; D ambiguous. CDR3 length: 16 residues. Trimming removed 5 bases at V and 0 bases at J, with 14 bases between. Germline loops: CDR1 SGHVS, CDR2 FQNEAQ. The CDR3 sequence is CASSLRWTDSNQPQHF. The CDR3 DNA reads TGTGCCAGCAGCCTCCGGTGGACGGATAGCAATCAGCCCCAGCATTTT.

This chain uses TRBV9 with TRBJ2-5; possibly TRBD1 or TRBD2 for D (6 bases each). Trimming left V 3 bases short and J 2 bases short, with 14 bases between. This CDR3 has 15 residues. Per the germline V gene, CDR1 is SGDLS and CDR2 is YYNGEE. CDR3 sequence (DNA): TGTGCCAGCAGCGACCCCGGGGGCCGTCAAGAGACCCAGTACTTC. Its translation: CASSDPGGRQETQYF. The complete variable domain, with remaining parts taken from reference TRBV9 and TRBJ2-5, reads DSGVTQTPKHLITATGQRVTLRCSPRSGDLSVYWYQQSLDQGLQFLIQYYNGEERAKGNILERFSAQQFPDLHSELNLSSLELGDSALYFCASSDPGGRQETQYFGPGTRLLVL.

The chain uses TRBV29-1 and TRBJ2-5; 10 bases map to TRBD1. Germline-derived CDR1 and CDR2 are SQVTM and ANQGSEA. The CDR3 has 14 amino acids. V gave up 3 bases and J gave up 4 bases; unmatched junction bases: 5. The CDR3 here is CSVDVGQGSETQYF. The CDR3, as DNA: TGCAGCGTTGATGTGGGACAGGGGTCAGAGACCCAGTACTTC.

This clonotype was picked up a small number of times. The V and J genes are TRBV27 and TRBJ2-7; tentatively, D is TRBD1 or TRBD2 (6 bases each). The CDR3 totals 13 residues. CDR1 and CDR2 from the germline V gene are MNHEY and SMNVEV (reference sequence). V lost 7 bases to trimming and J lost 3 bases, with 13 bases between them. The CDR3 sequence: CASMGGFFYEQYF. CDR3 DNA: TGTGCCAGCATGGGGGGCTTTTTCTACGAGCAGTACTTC.

This clonotype was seen more than once but under ten times. The chain carries TRBV6-2 or TRBV6-3 and TRBJ2-1; D may be TRBD1 or TRBD2 (5 bases each). V dropped 2 bases and J dropped 7 bases, with 9 bases sitting between them. The CDR3 has 13 residues. In germline, CDR1 is MNHEY, CDR2 SVGEGT. Written as DNA, the CDR3 is TGTGCCAGCAGTTACGGATGGGGGAATGAGCAGTTCTTC. Translating gives CASSYGWGNEQFF.

At least ten counts were recorded for this clonotype. V gene TRBV7-8 combines with J gene TRBJ2-7; 9 positions agree with TRBD1. The CDR3 runs to 16 residues. The trim removed 4 bases at V and 5 bases at J, leaving 12 bases unmatched. Germline-derived CDR1 and CDR2 are SGHVS and FQNEAQ. The CDR3 DNA reads as TGTGCCAGCAGCTCGGTCCGGGACAGGGCACCGGACGAGCAGTACGTC. Amino acids: CASSSVRDRAPDEQYV.

The V and J genes are TRBV10-3 and TRBJ1-3; D is unresolved. The CDR3 consists of 19 residues. Germline V gene lookup returns CDR1 ENHRY and CDR2 SYGVKD. V was shortened by 4 bases and J by 4 bases, with 26 bases between the two germline ends. The CDR3 bases are TGTGCCATCAGTGTTTCTCCGGAGACGCGAGTTATAAAAGGAAACACCATATATTTT. Translated, it gives CAISVSPETRVIKGNTIYF.

This clonotype was detected a few times. The chain joins TRBV7-9 to TRBJ2-5, with D possibly being TRBD1 or TRBD2 (5 bases each). The germline V and J ends were trimmed by 4 bases and 1 base, with 10 bases remaining between them. The CDR3 extends over 14 amino acids. CDR1 SEHNR and CDR2 FQNEAQ come from the germline V gene (reference sequence). CDR3 sequence: CASSYIGAQETQYF. CDR3 in DNA: TGTGCCAGCAGCTATATCGGGGCCCAAGAGACCCAGTACTTC.

V usage is TRBV7-6 and J usage is TRBJ2-7; D call uncertain. Germline CDR1 reads SGHVS; CDR2 reads FNYEAQ. The germline V and J ends were trimmed by 4 bases and 3 bases, with 13 bases remaining between them. The CDR3 has 14 amino acids. CDR3 protein: CASSSDLSRYEQYV. CDR3 coding DNA: TGTGCCAGCAGCTCTGATCTGTCCCGCTACGAGCAGTACGTC.

This clonotype was detected only a few times. This sequence joins TRBV27 and TRBJ2-7; D gene ambiguous. V was shortened by 5 bases and J by 3 bases, with 17 bases between the two germline ends. The CDR3 has 15 residues. Germline CDR1 and CDR2: MNHEY and SMNVEV (reference sequence). CDR3 DNA sequence: TGTGCCAGCAGTGCCCCCCACAGTGGTGACTACGAGCAGTACGTC. Its translation is CASSAPHSGDYEQYV.

CDR3 in amino acids: CASTPGTETQYF. The CDR3 bases are TGTGCCAGCACCCCCGGAACAGAGACCCAGTACTTC. The rearrangement uses TRBV12-3 or TRBV12-4 and TRBJ2-5; D unresolved. The CDR3 is 12 amino acids. The V end lost 7 bases, the J end lost 4 bases, and 10 bases lay between the germline ends.

This clonotype was counted a few times. The CDR3 here is CSVEDQIAVYNEQFF. CDR3 sequence (DNA): TGCAGCGTTGAAGATCAGATAGCGGTATACAATGAGCAGTTCTTC. The chain combines TRBV29-1 with TRBJ2-1; D is possibly TRBD2 (6 bases). Trimming stripped 0 bases from V and 4 bases from J, with 13 bases between. Germline values: CDR1 SQVTM, CDR2 ANQGSEA. CDR3 size: 15 residues.